This T cell receptor (beta chain) was captured by sequencing in a study of blood T cell repertoires in COVID-19. Background on the study: Specimens from acute and convalescent COVID-19 originated in the United States, Italy and Spain.

Sequenced by immunoSEQ multiplex PCR; TCRdb stores in-frame clones only, minus some. The table includes a few hundred thousand clones, around 90% detected once. Per the germline V gene, CDR1 is SNHLY and CDR2 is FYNNEI. The ends lost 7 bases at V and 3 bases at J; junction bases unmatched: 7. This CDR3 has 15 residues. Sample: peripheral blood. This chain connects TRBV2 to TRBJ2-7, with 12 bases identical to TRBD2. The receptor was derived from a man aged 18 to 29 who had recovered from COVID-19. CDR3 protein: CASTLGTSGFYEQYF. The CDR3 DNA reads TGTGCCAGCACCCTCGGGACTAGCGGGTTCTACGAGCAGTACTTC. The full variable domain, completed using reference TRBV2 and TRBJ2-7, is EPEVTQTPSHQVTQMGQEVILRCVPISNHLYFYWYRQILGQKVEFLVSFYNNEISEKSEIFDDQFSVERPDGSNFTLKIRSTKLEDSAMYFCASTLGTSGFYEQYFGPGTRLTVT.